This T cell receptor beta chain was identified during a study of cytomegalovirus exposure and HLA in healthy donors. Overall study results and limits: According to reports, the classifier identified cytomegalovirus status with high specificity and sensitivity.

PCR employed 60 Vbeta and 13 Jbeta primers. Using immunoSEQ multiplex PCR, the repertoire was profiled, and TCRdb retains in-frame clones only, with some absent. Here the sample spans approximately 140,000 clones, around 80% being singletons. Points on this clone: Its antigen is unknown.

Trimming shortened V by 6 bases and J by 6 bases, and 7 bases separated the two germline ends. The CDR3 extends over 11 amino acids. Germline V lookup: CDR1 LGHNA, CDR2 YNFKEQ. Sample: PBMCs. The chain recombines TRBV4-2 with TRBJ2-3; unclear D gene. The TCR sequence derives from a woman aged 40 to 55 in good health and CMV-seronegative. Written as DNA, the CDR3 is TGTGCCAGCAGACTTTCGGATACGCAGTATTTT. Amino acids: CASRLSDTQYF.